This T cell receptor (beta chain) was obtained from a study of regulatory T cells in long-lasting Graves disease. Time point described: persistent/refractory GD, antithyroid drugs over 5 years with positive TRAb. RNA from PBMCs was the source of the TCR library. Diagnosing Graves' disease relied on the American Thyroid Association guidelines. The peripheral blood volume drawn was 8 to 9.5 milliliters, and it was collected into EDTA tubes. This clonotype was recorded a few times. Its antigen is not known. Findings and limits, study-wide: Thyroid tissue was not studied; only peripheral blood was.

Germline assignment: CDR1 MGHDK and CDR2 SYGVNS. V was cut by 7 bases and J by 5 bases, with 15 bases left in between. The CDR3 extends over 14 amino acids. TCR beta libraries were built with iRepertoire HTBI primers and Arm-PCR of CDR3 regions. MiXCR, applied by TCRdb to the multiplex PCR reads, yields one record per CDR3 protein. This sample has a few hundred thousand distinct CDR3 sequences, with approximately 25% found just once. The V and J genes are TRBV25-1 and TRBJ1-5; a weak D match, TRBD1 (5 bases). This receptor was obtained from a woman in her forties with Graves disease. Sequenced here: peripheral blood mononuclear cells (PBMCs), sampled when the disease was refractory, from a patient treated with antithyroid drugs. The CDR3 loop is CASIKNRQDQPQHF. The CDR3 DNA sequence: TGTGCCAGCATAAAAAACAGGCAGGATCAGCCCCAGCATTTT. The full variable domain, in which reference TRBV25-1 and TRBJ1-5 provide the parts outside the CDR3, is EADIYQTPRYLVIGTGKKITLECSQTMGHDKMYWYQQDPGMELHLIHYSYGVNSTEKGDLSSESTVSRIRTEHFPLTLESARPSHTSQYLCASIKNRQDQPQHFGDGTRLSIL.